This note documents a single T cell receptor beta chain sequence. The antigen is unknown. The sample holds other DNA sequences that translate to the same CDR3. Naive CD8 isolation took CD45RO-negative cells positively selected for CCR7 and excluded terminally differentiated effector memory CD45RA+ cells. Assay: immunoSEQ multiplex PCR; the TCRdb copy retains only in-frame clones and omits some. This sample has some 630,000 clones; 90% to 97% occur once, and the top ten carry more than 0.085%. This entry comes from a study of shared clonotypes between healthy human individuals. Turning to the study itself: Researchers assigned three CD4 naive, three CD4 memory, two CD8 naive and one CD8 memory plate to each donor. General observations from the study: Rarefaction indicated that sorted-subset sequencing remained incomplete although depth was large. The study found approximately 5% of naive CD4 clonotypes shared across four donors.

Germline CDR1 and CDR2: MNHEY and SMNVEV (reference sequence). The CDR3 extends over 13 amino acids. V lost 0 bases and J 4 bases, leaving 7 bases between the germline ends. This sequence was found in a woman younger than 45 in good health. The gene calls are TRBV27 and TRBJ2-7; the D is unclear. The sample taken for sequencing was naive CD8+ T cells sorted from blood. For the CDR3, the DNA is TGTGCCAGCAGTTTATCTGGCAGATACGAGCAGTACTTC. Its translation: CASSLSGRYEQYF.